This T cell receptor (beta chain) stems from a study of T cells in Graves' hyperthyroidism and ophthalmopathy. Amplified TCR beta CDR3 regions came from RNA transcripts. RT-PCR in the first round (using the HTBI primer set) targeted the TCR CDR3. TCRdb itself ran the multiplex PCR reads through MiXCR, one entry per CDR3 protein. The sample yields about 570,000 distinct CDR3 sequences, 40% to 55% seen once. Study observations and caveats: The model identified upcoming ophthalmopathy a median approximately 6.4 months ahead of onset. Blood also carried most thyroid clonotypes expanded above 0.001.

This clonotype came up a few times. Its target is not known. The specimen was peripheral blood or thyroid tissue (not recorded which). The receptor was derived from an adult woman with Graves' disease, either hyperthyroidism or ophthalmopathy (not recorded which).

The CDR3 sequence is CASRQAGGYTF. CDR3 bases: TGTGCCAGCCGACAAGCTGGTGGCTACACCTTC. This chain links TRBV13 with TRBJ1-2; D not certain. Germline V CDR1 and CDR2: PRHDT, FYEKMQ (reference sequence). The V gene lost 8 bases and the J gene lost 7 bases, with 11 bases spanning the gap. The length of the CDR3 is 11 residues.